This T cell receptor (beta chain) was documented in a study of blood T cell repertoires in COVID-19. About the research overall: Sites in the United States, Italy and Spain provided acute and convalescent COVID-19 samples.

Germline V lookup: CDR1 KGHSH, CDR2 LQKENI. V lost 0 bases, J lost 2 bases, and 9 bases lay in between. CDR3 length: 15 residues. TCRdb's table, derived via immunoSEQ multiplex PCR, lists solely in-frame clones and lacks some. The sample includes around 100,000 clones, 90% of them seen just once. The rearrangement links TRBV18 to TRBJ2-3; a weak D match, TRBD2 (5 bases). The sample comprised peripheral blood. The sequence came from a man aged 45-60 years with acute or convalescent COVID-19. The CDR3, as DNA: TGTGCCAGCTCACCACCGGTCCGGGACACAGATACGCAGTATTTT. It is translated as CASSPPVRDTDTQYF.